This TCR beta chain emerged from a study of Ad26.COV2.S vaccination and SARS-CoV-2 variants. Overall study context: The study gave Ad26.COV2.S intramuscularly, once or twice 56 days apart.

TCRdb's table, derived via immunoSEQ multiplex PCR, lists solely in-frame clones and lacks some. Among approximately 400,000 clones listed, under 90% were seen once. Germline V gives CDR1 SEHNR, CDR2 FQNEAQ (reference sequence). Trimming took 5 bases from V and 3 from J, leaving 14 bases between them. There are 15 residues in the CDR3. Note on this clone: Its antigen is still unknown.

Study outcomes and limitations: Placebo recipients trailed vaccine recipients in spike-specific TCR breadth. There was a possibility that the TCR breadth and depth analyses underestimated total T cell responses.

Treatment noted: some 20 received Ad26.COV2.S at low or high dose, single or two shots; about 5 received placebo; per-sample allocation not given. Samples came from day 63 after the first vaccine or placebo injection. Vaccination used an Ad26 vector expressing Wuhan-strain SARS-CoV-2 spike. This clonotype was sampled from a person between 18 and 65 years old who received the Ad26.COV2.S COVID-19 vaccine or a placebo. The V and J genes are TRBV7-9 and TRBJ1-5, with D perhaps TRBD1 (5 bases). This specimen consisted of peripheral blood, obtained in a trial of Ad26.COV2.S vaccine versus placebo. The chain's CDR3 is CASSPGETVNQPQHF. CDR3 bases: TGTGCCAGCAGCCCAGGCGAGACAGTCAATCAGCCCCAGCATTTT.